Sequencing of this T cell receptor (beta chain) was carried out in a study of identical twins (dated by TCRdb to 2016 to 2018). Looking at the study overall: TCR alpha and beta repertoires from monozygotic twins, unrelated adults of various ages and cord blood were deep-sequenced to test whether fetal clonotypes persist. To rule out contamination, replicate twin experiments were performed at different times with different library preparation protocols. Overall study outcomes, separate from this receptor: Out-of-frame TCR alpha sequences shared between twins showed an excess of low generation-probability sequences compared with coincidental sharing between unrelated individuals. In beta out-of-frame sequences, excess twin sharing was weaker, because having fewer shared sequences lowered the signal-to-noise ratio. Because the same donors could not be followed over many years, the conclusions depended on cross-sectional statistical analysis. Zero-insertion analyses could be partly confounded by invariant T cells such as MAIT and iNKT, although diverse VJ usage argued against such confounding for most clonotypes. In monozygotic twins, out-of-frame TCR alpha sharing was systematically underestimated by recombination models, although the models agreed with sharing between unrelated individuals. Abundant cord blood beta clonotypes carried fewer insertions; young adult naive repertoires showed a weaker similar trend, while memory repertoires showed none.

This clonotype was picked up a small number of times. Its specific antigen is unknown. Within one base of it there is no much larger clone, and no base qualities were kept. Libraries were made using 5' RACE. The listed sequencing device is Illumina HiSeq 2000. Template switching added a universal primer binding site, and the final cDNA carried a unique molecular identifier that allowed TCR cDNA molecules to be counted accurately. First-strand cDNA for TCR alpha and beta chains was synthesized from specific primers in the conserved constant-segment region. To control for contamination, every cDNA library carried two barcodes: a SMART-Mk sample barcode plus Illumina barcodes. TruSeq adapter sequences along with Illumina sample barcodes were introduced in two successive PCR steps. The Illumina HiSeq platform was used with custom primers to sequence TCR alpha and beta cDNA libraries. As for how the authors treated the data: MiGEC processed the raw reads to extract unique molecular identifiers, while MiXCR was used to determine the CDR3 positions. Recombination models were inferred per individual with the repgenHMM and IGoR tools using an EM algorithm. The tcR package in R was used for shared clonotype analysis, with sharing normalized by the product of cloneset sizes. To study raw recombination free of thymic and clonal selection effects, out-of-frame nonproductive sequences were analyzed. TCRdb applied fastp at Q25 and MiXCR to the public reads, then kept only in-frame beta chains. Rows matching on CDR3 protein sequence are summarized as one entry with the most common DNA and genes. TCRdb's processing, not the authors' own work, is the source of the V and J calls. This sample gives approximately 630,000 distinct CDR3 sequences in total; about 7.6% of them show up just once. Over 1.5% of the sample lies in the top ten.

From the cysteine up to the phenylalanine, the CDR3 has a length of 15 residues. CDR3 DNA is the only sequence kept; it has 45 bases, read in frame from the first base. The V end gives up 1 base and the J end 9 bases, leaving 9 bases in the junction not matched to a gene. CDR1 and CDR2 (SGHRS, YFSETQ) derive from the germline V gene. All donors were healthy Caucasians. The twin cohort consisted of three pairs of female monozygotic twins, all aged about 18 to 29 years. Peripheral blood mononuclear cells were used as the source from which RNA for TCR libraries was isolated. These data also formed part of another study, on yellow fever vaccine responses in identical twins. As that second study puts it: According to the authors, in identical twins the way T cells responded to vaccination appeared partly convergent and partly personalized. Focusing on identical twins, the study followed the T cell clones that responded to the vaccine, and did so with precision.

The chain joins TRBV5-1 to TRBJ2-1; 8 bases in the junction line up with TRBD1. This clonotype originated in a woman under 30 in good health. The sample consisted of PBMCs. The nucleotide sequence is TGCGCCAGCAGCTTGTTAGGACAGGGTCTAGGTGAGCAGTTCTTC. It specifies CASSLLGQGLGEQFF.